This TCR beta chain is from a study of blood T cell repertoires in COVID-19. Across the study: The United States, Italy and Spain were the sources of the acute and convalescent COVID-19 samples. Sample material is recorded as cDNA or gDNA derived from T cells, B-cell-depleted T cells, or PBMCs.

CDR3 size: 13 residues. V lost 5 bases and J lost 5; bases outside the gene matches: 3. From germline, CDR1 is SGHTA and CDR2 FQGTGA. Under the authors' procedure: Amplification with reference gene primers provided the estimates of nucleated cell counts. Repertoires were generated with immunoSEQ multiplex PCR, while TCRdb's copy carries only in-frame clones and drops some. V and J calls and clone size are given by that table; D and trimming were obtained from the DNA. The sample holds around 28,000 clones, approximately 85% seen once. The sample consisted of peripheral blood. This chain links TRBV7-3 with TRBJ2-1; 7 nucleotides agree with TRBD2. This TCR was sampled from a human donor in a cohort sampled during active COVID-19. CDR3 sequence: CASSARGDNEQFF. The CDR3, as DNA: TGTGCCAGCAGCGCTCGGGGGGACAATGAGCAGTTCTTC.